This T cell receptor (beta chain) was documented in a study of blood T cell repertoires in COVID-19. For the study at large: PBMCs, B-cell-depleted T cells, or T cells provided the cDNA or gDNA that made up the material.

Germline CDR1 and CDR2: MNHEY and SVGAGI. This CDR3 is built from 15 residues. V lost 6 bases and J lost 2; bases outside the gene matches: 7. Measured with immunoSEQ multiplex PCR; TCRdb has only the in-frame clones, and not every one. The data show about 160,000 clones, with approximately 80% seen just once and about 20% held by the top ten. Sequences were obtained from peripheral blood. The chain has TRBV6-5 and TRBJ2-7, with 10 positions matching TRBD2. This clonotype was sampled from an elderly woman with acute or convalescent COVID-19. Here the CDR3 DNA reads TGTGCCAGCAGCCGAACTAGCGGGACTGCCTACGAGCAGTACTTC. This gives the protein CASSRTSGTAYEQYF.